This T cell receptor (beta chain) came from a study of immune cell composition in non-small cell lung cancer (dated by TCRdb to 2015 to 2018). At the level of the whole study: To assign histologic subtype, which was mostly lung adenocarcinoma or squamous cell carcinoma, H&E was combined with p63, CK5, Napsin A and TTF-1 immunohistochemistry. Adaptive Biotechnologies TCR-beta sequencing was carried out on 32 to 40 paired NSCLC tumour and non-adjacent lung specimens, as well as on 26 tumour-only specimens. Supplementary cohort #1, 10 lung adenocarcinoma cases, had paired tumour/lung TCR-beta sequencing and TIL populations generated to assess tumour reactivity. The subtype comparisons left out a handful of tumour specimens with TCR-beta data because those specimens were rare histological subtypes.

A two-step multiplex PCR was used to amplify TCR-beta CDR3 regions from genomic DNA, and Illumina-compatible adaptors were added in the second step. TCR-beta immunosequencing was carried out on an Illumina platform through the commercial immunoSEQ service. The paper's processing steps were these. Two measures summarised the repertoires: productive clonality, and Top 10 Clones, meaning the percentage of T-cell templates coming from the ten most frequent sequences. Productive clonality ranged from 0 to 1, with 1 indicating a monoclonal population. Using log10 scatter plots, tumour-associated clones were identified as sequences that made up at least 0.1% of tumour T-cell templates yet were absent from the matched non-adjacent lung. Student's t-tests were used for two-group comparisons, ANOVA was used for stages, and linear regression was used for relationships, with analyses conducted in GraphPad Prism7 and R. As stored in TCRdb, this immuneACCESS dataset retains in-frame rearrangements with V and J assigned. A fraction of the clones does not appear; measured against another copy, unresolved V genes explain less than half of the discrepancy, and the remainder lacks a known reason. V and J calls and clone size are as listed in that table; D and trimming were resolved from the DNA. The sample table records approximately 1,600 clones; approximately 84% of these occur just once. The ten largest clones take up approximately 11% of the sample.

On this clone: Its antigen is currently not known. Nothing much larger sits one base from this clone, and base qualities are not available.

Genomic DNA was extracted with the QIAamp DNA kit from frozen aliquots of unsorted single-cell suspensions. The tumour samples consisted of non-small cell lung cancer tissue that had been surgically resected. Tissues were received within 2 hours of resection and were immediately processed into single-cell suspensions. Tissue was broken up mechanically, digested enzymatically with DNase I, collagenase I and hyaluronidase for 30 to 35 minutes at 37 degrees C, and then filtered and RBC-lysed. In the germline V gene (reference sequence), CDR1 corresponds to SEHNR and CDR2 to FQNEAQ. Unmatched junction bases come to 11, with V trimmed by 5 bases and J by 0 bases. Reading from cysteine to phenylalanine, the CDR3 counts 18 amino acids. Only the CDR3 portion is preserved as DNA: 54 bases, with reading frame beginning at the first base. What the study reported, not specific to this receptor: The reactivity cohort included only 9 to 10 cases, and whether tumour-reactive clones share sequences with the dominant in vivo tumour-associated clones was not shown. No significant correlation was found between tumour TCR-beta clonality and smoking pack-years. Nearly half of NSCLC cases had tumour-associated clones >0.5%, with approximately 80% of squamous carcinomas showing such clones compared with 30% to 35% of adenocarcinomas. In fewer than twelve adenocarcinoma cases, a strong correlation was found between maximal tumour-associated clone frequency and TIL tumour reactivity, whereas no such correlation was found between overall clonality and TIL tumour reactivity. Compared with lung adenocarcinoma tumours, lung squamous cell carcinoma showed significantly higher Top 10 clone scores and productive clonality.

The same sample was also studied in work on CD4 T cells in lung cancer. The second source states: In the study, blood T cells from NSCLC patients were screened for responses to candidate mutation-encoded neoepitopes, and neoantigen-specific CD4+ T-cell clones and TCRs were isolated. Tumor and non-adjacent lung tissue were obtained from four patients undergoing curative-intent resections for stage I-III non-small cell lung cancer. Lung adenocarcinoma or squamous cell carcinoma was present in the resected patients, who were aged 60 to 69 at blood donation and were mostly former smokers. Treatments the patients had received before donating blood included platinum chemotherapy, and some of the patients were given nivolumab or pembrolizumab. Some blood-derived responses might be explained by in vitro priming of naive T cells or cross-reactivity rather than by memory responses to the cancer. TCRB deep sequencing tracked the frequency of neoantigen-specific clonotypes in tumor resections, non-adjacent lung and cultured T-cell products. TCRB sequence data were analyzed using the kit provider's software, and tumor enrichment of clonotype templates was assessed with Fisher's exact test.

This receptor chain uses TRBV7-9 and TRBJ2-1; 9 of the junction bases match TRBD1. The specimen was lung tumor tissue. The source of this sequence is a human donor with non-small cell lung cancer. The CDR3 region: CASSPGQGVAPSYNEQFF. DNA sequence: TGTGCCAGCAGCCCGGGACAGGGTGTCGCCCCCTCCTACAATGAGCAGTTCTTC.